This T cell receptor beta chain is from a study of OX40 agonist ivuxolimab in advanced cancers. Study details: The study enrolled dose-escalation patients with hepatocellular carcinoma, melanoma, renal cell or head and neck cancer. Prior anti-PD-1, anti-PD-L1 or anti-CTLA-4 therapy was allowed; 40% to 50% had some. Study-wide results and limits: Clonal expansion was among the lowest in partial responders at 0.1-3.0 mg/kg, especially CD8+.

The data were produced by immunoSEQ multiplex PCR, yet TCRdb's version contains in-frame clones alone and is incomplete. This sample has approximately 61,000 clones; 80% to 90% occur once, and the top ten carry approximately 2%. This clone is a singleton in its sample. Antigen specificity is unknown. The V end lost 0 bases, the J end lost 2 bases, and 10 bases lay between the germline ends. CDR1 SGHRS and CDR2 YFSETQ come from the germline V gene. This CDR3 has 15 amino acids. The chain couples TRBV5-1 to TRBJ2-3; D is unresolved. The sequencing used CD4+ or CD8+ T cells sorted from blood, collected in a trial of the OX40 agonist ivuxolimab. This sequence was found in an adult with an advanced solid tumor such as melanoma, head and neck, liver or kidney cancer. CDR3 in DNA: TGCGCCAGCAGCTTGGTAGGGTGGCACACAGATACGCAGTATTTT. Its translation: CASSLVGWHTDTQYF.